The source of this TCR beta chain is a study of T cell responses to AZD1222 COVID-19 vaccine (dated by TCRdb to the early 2020s). For the study in its entirety: TCR sequencing was performed for roughly 240 trial participants, of whom around 200 were given two doses of AZD1222 and around 26 were given two doses of MenACWY control vaccine. Trial participants were enrolled by age into 18-55, 56-69 and 70-plus year subgroups, with approximately 150, 30 and 60 TCR-sequenced participants respectively. The research as a whole found: The 56-69-year group was small, and its depth increase did not reach significance, likely because of low power. CD4 TCRs associated with the vaccine covered the entire spike protein, and the dominant responses were in regions 160-218 and 743-854. Most participants were white British and females outnumbered males, and the authors suggested that clonal diversity may have been underestimated. Because no samples from the day 14 peak response were available, repertoires could be characterized only after the peak T cell response. Spike-specific TCR breadth and depth rose significantly after two AZD1222 doses compared with day 0 and with MenACWY recipients. Conclusions about previously exposed vaccinees are limited because only six or seven AZD1222 recipients were SARS-CoV-2 seropositive at baseline. Nearly half of unique spike-specific TCRs reportedly recognized epitopes outside regions mutated in the B.1.351 and B.1.1.7 variants.

The CDR3, cysteine through phenylalanine, is 11 amino acids long. The read is trimmed to its CDR3 DNA, 33 bases read in frame from base 1. The trim is 7 bases for V and 10 bases for J, with a gap of 13 bases between the germline ends. In the paper's terms, the time point label means: about 28 days (+/-7) after the second vaccine dose. AZD1222 recipients whose second dose came at about 4 weeks and those whose second dose came at about 12 weeks were combined into one group, since spike-specific TCR depth and breadth did not differ between the two schedules. The vaccinee samples were drawn from two UK trials, COV001 and COV002, one of which was a single-blind randomized controlled phase 2/3 trial testing AZD1222 (ChAdOx1 nCoV-19) in healthy adults. For TCRbeta chain sequencing, PBMC samples from trial participants were taken at day 0 and at day 28 after the second dose. Comments on this clone: Its antigen has not been determined. No base quality values were provided; no much bigger clone lies one nucleotide off.

The CDR3 regions of human TCRbeta chains were subjected to immunosequencing. The authors processed their data as follows. TCRs in the repertoires were compared against a reference library of SARS-CoV-2-specific TCRs that had been generated with the MIRA antigen-specificity platform. Breadth meant the fraction of unique TCRs that were SARS-CoV-2-associated, whereas depth meant the fraction of total T cells that were SARS-CoV-2-associated. Using the MIRA data, every spike-specific TCR was mapped to the spike region that the TCR reacted to and assigned to either a CD4 or a CD8 class. Log10-transformed breadth and depth values were compared by one-way ANOVA with Sidak's multiple comparisons tests. The clones in this table, taken by TCRdb from immuneACCESS, are in-frame only. Not every clone is retained; where verified, under half of the shortfall comes from an unresolved V gene, and the cause of the rest is unknown. Clonal size and the V and J genes are those of that table, whereas D and trimming came from the DNA. Recorded for this sample are more than 150,000 clones; approximately 90% of them occurred a single time. Clones ranked in the top ten supply roughly 26% of the sample.

This receptor was obtained from an adult who received the AZD1222 COVID-19 vaccine. This chain is built from TRBV12-3 or TRBV12-4 and TRBJ1-1; perhaps TRBD1 is the D gene, with 5 bases matching. The input for sequencing was peripheral blood, taken 28 days after the second AZD1222 dose. The CDR3 here reads CASTTTQGAFF. The DNA reads TGTGCCAGCACTACCACGCAGGGAGCTTTCTTT.